The 27 T cell receptor beta chains given below trace back to one sample, sequenced in a study of blood T cell repertoires in COVID-19. Assay: immunoSEQ multiplex PCR; the TCRdb copy retains only in-frame clones and omits some. The repertoire has approximately 130,000 clones, 87% of them found once; the top ten carry 2% to 3%. Sequenced material: peripheral blood. The source is a man aged 50 to 59 with active COVID-19.

This chain links TRBV18 with TRBJ2-3; the match to TRBD2 covers 14 bases. Germline CDR1 and CDR2: KGHSH and LQKENI. This CDR3 is built from 22 residues. The V segment lost 3 bases and the J segment 1 base; nucleotides outside the gene matches: 18. As DNA, the CDR3 is TGTGCCAGCTCACCTACGACTAGCGGGGGGGCACGAGGCGGTTTCGGCACAGATACGCAGTATTTT. This gives the protein CASSPTTSGGARGGFGTDTQYF.

The chain uses TRBV6-6 and TRBJ1-3; 7 nucleotides agree with TRBD1. V shed 7 bases, J shed 3 bases, and the junction held 12 bases outside the gene matches. The CDR3 consists of 16 residues. CDR1 and CDR2 (germline): MNHNY, SVGAGI (reference sequence). The CDR3 region has the DNA TGTGCCAGCAACGCTCGGAGACAGGGCTATGGAAACACCATATATTTT. This translates into CASNARRQGYGNTIYF.

This clone has more than one count but fewer than ten. The chain uses TRBV21-1 and TRBJ1-5; no check of the table's D call, TRBD1, against the DNA was made. TRBV21-1 is assigned pseudogene status. The CDR3 runs to 14 residues. The chain's CDR3 is CATSPRGGNQPQHF. The CDR3, as DNA: TGTGCCACCTCGCCCAGGGGGGGCAATCAGCCCCAGCATTTT.

J is TRBJ2-7 and V is TRBV13, with D possibly matching TRBD2 (5 bases). Per germline, CDR1 PRHDT and CDR2 FYEKMQ (reference sequence). This CDR3 comprises 15 residues. V was trimmed by 0 bases and J by 5 bases, leaving 14 bases between them. CDR3 sequence reads: CASSLGFRRAHEQYF. The CDR3 nucleotides read TGTGCCAGCAGCTTAGGGTTCCGGCGGGCCCACGAGCAGTACTTC.

This chain uses TRBV29-1 with TRBJ2-3; maybe TRBD2 (6 bases). Germline CDR1 is SQVTM and CDR2 is ANQGSEA. V dropped 4 bases and J dropped 2 bases, with 10 bases sitting between them. The CDR3 runs 13 residues. CDR3 in DNA: TGCAGCGTTGCGATAGCGGACACAGATACGCAGTATTTT. Protein product: CSVAIADTDTQYF.

The sample holds a few counts of this clone. The chain couples TRBV7-3 to TRBJ1-5; 8 bases agree with TRBD1. This CDR3 is 13 amino acids long. Trimming removed 5 bases from V and 8 bases from J; junction bases left unmatched: 5. Germline values: CDR1 SGHTA, CDR2 FQGTGA. This CDR3 is CASSAGGLEPQHF. CDR3 DNA: TGTGCCAGCAGCGCAGGGGGCCTGGAGCCCCAGCATTTT. Using reference TRBV7-3 and TRBJ1-5 for the parts outside the CDR3, the full variable domain is GAGVSQTPSNKVTEKGKYVELRCDPISGHTALYWYRQSLGQGPEFLIYFQGTGAADDSGLPNDRFFAVRPEGSVSTLKIQRTERGDSAVYLCASSAGGLEPQHFGDGTRLSIL.

This clone was counted once. The chain employs TRBV7-2 and TRBJ1-4; D call uncertain. Trimming removed 1 base from V and 10 bases from J, with 13 bases in between. This CDR3 contains 14 residues. Germline assignment: CDR1 SGHTA and CDR2 FQGNSA. This CDR3 is CASSLGPTSVKLFF. The CDR3 coding sequence is TGTGCCAGCAGCTTAGGTCCTACGAGCGTAAAACTGTTTTTT.

This sequence joins TRBV5-8 and TRBJ1-4; weak D call: TRBD1 (5 bases). The CDR3 length is 16 residues. The germline V and J ends were trimmed by 5 bases and 3 bases, with 17 bases remaining between them. Germline lookup yields CDR1 SGHTS and CDR2 YDEGEE. The CDR3 is CASRIRAPGANEKLFF. The CDR3 DNA follows: TGTGCCAGCAGGATCCGGGCCCCGGGGGCTAATGAAAAACTGTTTTTT.

The chain has TRBV6-6 and TRBJ2-7; 8 positions agree with TRBD1. Per the germline V gene, CDR1 is MNHNY and CDR2 is SVGAGI (reference sequence). V was clipped by 2 bases and J by 6 bases; unmatched bases: 12. The length of the CDR3 is 16 residues. Here the CDR3 reads CASSYRAGGGMSEQYF. DNA for the CDR3: TGTGCCAGCAGTTACAGGGCAGGGGGCGGGATGAGCGAGCAGTACTTC.

This clone was recorded only once. The V and J genes are TRBV24-1 and TRBJ1-5, with D perhaps matching TRBD1 (6 bases). The germline CDR1 and CDR2 sequences are KGHDR and SFDVKD. Trimming pared 8 bases from V and 0 bases from J, leaving 16 bases between. This CDR3 comprises 16 residues. CDR3 nucleotides: TGTGCCACCACGACGGGGGGGGCTGATAGCAATCAGCCCCAGCATTTT. It translates to CATTTGGADSNQPQHF.

This chain links TRBV19 with TRBJ2-1; D is unresolved. There are 13 residues in the CDR3. Germline CDR1 and CDR2: LNHDA and SQIVND (reference sequence). The V end was cut by 4 bases, the J end by 0 bases, with 4 bases between. The CDR3 sequence is CASSTSSYNEQFF. CDR3 nucleotides: TGTGCCAGTAGTACGAGCTCCTACAATGAGCAGTTCTTC.

The rearrangement uses TRBV7-9 and TRBJ2-5, with 9 nucleotides matching TRBD1. There are 17 residues in the CDR3. Germline-derived CDR1 and CDR2 are SEHNR and FQNEAQ (reference sequence). V lost 5 bases and J lost 3; bases outside the gene matches: 13. The CDR3 coding sequence is TGTGCCAGCAGCGCGCAACTTGGGACAGGGAGGGAAGAGACCCAGTACTTC. Protein: CASSAQLGTGREETQYF.

The J gene is TRBJ2-1, the V gene TRBV6-5; a weak D match, TRBD1 (5 bases). V lost 8 bases and J lost 9, with 14 bases in between. Germline V gives CDR1 MNHEY, CDR2 SVGAGI. CDR3 length: 12 amino acids. In DNA form, the CDR3 reads TGTGCCAGCGCCAGGGTGTCTGGTGAGCAGTTCTTC. Protein: CASARVSGEQFF.

The V call is TRBV5-5, the J call TRBJ2-7; tentatively, D is TRBD2 (6 bases). CDR1 is SGHKS and CDR2 is YYEKEE in the germline V gene (reference sequence). The CDR3 has 15 residues. V was clipped by 4 bases and J by 0 bases, with 14 bases between them. The CDR3 region is CASSPRLGSSYEQYF. The CDR3 coding sequence is TGTGCCAGCAGCCCAAGACTAGGGAGCTCCTACGAGCAGTACTTC.

The gene calls are TRBV15 and TRBJ1-2, with a weak D call TRBD1 (6 bases). The germline gives CDR1 LNHNV, CDR2 YYDKDF (reference sequence). Trimming removed 0 bases at V and 6 bases at J, with 11 bases between. The CDR3 is 14 amino acids. This CDR3 reads CATSREWAGDGYTF. As DNA, the CDR3 is TGTGCCACCAGCAGAGAATGGGCAGGGGATGGCTACACCTTC.

Only a few counts were recorded for this clone. The CDR3 protein is CASSRQNSNQPQHF. CDR3 nucleotide sequence: TGTGCCAGCAGTAGACAGAATAGCAATCAGCCCCAGCATTTT. This chain joins TRBV6-2 or TRBV6-3 and TRBJ1-5; possibly TRBD1 for D (5 bases). The length of the CDR3 is 14 residues. Germline V gene lookup returns CDR1 MNHEY and CDR2 SVGEGT. With 5 bases removed from V and 0 bases from J, the gap between germline ends came to 8 bases.

This clone has only a few counts. This chain's CDR3 is CASTGQVGEKLFF. In nucleotides, the CDR3 is TGTGCCAGCACGGGACAGGTCGGGGAAAAACTGTTTTTT. J is TRBJ1-4 and V is TRBV11-2, with 8 bases identical to TRBD1. Germline loops: CDR1 SGHAT, CDR2 FQNNGV. The V gene end was trimmed by 7 bases and the J gene end by 8 bases; junction bases not matched to a gene: 6. This CDR3 has 13 amino acids.

This chain connects TRBV18 to TRBJ1-1; 8 bases map to TRBD1. From germline, CDR1 is KGHSH and CDR2 LQKENI. The CDR3 loop spans 13 amino acids. V gave up 4 bases and J gave up 6 bases; unmatched junction bases: 4. The CDR3 DNA reads TGTGCCAGCTCACTCGACAGGGGCGCTGAAGCTTTCTTT. Translating gives CASSLDRGAEAFF. Full variable domain (rest looked up from reference TRBV18 and TRBJ1-1): NAGVMQNPRHLVRRRGQEARLRCSPMKGHSHVYWYRQLPEEGLKFMVYLQKENIIDESGMPKERFSAEFPKEGPSILRIQQVVRGDSAAYFCASSLDRGAEAFFGQGTRLTVV.

The chain links TRBV23-1 to TRBJ2-7; 8 bases match TRBD1. TRBV23-1 carries the ORF label, with uncertain function. This CDR3 region has 17 residues. Unmatched junction bases numbered 10, after V lost 0 bases and J lost 3 bases. CDR3 protein: CASSQSVAGGESYEQYF. CDR3 in DNA: TGCGCCAGCAGTCAATCGGTGGCAGGGGGCGAGAGCTACGAGCAGTACTTC.

The chain uses TRBV5-5 and TRBJ2-1; the match to TRBD1 covers 7 bases. Trimming took 3 bases from V and 3 from J; bases not matched to a gene: 3. The CDR3 extends over 14 amino acids. Germline CDR1 reads SGHKS; CDR2 reads YYEKEE (reference sequence). DNA for the CDR3: TGTGCCAGCAGCTCCGGACAGGTCTACAATGAGCAGTTCTTC. This translates into CASSSGQVYNEQFF.

This chain uses TRBV1 with TRBJ2-2; the table's TRBD2 call for D was not verified on the DNA. TRBV1 is a recognized pseudogene. The CDR3 consists of 19 residues. The CDR3 reads CTSSQRRTSGEEKAGELFF. The CDR3 region has the DNA TGCACCAGCAGCCAAAGGAGGACTAGCGGGGAGGAAAAAGCCGGGGAGCTGTTTTTT.

The chain links TRBV6-2 or TRBV6-3 to TRBJ1-2; 8 bases align to TRBD1. Germline CDR1 MNHEY, CDR2 SVGEGT. After removal of 2 bases from V and 6 bases from J, the junction contained 11 bases not matched to a gene. The CDR3 is 16 amino acids. The CDR3 is CASSYRQGAKENGYTF. The CDR3 bases are TGTGCCAGCAGTTACCGCCAGGGGGCGAAGGAAAATGGCTACACCTTC.

A remark on this clone: Mismatch with germline at one junction end may stem from a read error. V and J are TRBV7-3 and TRBJ2-1; 7 positions agree with TRBD2. The CDR3 spans 16 residues. The V gene's germline CDR1 is SGHTA and CDR2 FQGTGA. The CDR3 bases are TGTGCCAGCAGCATAACCGGGACTACCAGGGTGGGTGAGCAGTTCTTC. Its translation: CASSITGTTRVGEQFF.

The rearrangement uses TRBV11-2 and TRBJ1-2; 7 nucleotides match TRBD1. From germline, CDR1 is SGHAT and CDR2 FQNNGV. The CDR3 is 14 amino acids. Trimming took 3 bases from V and 8 from J; bases not matched to a gene: 9. The CDR3 DNA is TGTGCCAGCAGCTTTTTACAGGGGACGTGGGGCTACACCTTC. Translated, it gives CASSFLQGTWGYTF.

This chain uses TRBV7-8 with TRBJ2-5; 16 bases fit TRBD2. The CDR3 contains 17 residues. Germline V gives CDR1 SGHVS, CDR2 FQNEAQ. J lost 5 bases, V lost 8 bases, and 11 bases had no gene match. The CDR3 DNA reads as TGTGCCAGCTGGGGACTAGCGGGGGGGCGATGGACGGAGACCCAGTACTTC. This encodes CASWGLAGGRWTETQYF.

This rearrangement joins TRBV5-1 to TRBJ2-1; weak D call: TRBD1 (6 bases). The V end lost 9 bases, the J end lost 5 bases, and 18 bases lay between the germline ends. The germline V gene encodes CDR1 SGHRS and CDR2 YFSETQ. CDR3 length equals 14 residues. CDR3 region: CATGQNLINNEQFF. The CDR3 nucleotides read TGCGCCACCGGACAGAATCTTATTAACAATGAGCAGTTCTTC.

The chain combines TRBV6-1 with TRBJ2-1, with 10 bases fitting TRBD2. This CDR3 has 18 amino acids. Germline lookup yields CDR1 MNHNS and CDR2 SASEGT. V gave up 0 bases and J gave up 12 bases; unmatched junction bases: 17. The CDR3 here is CASSEASGGSIRSWGQFF. The CDR3 coding sequence is TGTGCCAGCAGTGAAGCTAGCGGGGGGTCCATTCGCTCTTGGGGGCAGTTCTTC.